The 14 T cell receptor beta chains below were found in one sample sequenced in a study of CD8+ T cells in alopecia areata. It was cDNA, reverse transcribed from extracted RNA, that served as the sequencing template. Generated by immunoSEQ multiplex PCR, the TCRdb table keeps only in-frame clones and is missing some. The table records 150,000 to 200,000 clones, 50% to 75% of them present only once. The sequenced sample was CD4+ T cells sorted from blood, obtained at week 0. These receptors were collected from a human donor with alopecia areata.

This chain uses TRBV7-9 with TRBJ2-5; possibly TRBD1 for D (6 bases). This CDR3 has 14 residues. V was trimmed by 1 base and J by 7 bases, leaving 13 bases between them. Germline V gene sequence: CDR1 SEHNR, CDR2 FQNEAQ (reference sequence). CDR3 loop: CASSLEQGRGTQYF. The CDR3 DNA reads TGTGCCAGCAGCTTAGAACAGGGTCGTGGGACCCAGTACTTC.

A few counts support this clone. The chain uses TRBV25-1 and TRBJ1-2, with 8 bases identical to TRBD1. The trim removed 4 bases at V and 3 bases at J, leaving 4 bases unmatched. The CDR3 spans 14 residues. Germline assignment: CDR1 MGHDK and CDR2 SYGVNS. The CDR3 coding sequence is TGTGCCAGCAGTGCGCTGGGACAGGACTATGGCTACACCTTC. It specifies CASSALGQDYGYTF.

Many counts were recorded for this clone. This chain links TRBV7-2 with TRBJ1-1; D not resolved. Germline CDR1 and CDR2: SGHTA and FQGNSA. The V gene lost 8 bases and the J gene lost 0 bases, with 10 bases spanning the gap. This CDR3 spans 13 amino acids. This CDR3 is CASVEDMNTEAFF. The CDR3 region has the DNA TGTGCCAGCGTCGAGGATATGAACACTGAAGCTTTCTTT.

This clone was counted only a few times. The J gene is TRBJ2-1, the V gene TRBV29-1; D uncertain. Per the germline V gene, CDR1 is SQVTM and CDR2 is ANQGSEA. This CDR3 is 14 amino acids long. V dropped 4 bases and J dropped 4 bases, with 14 bases sitting between them. CDR3 nucleotides: TGCAGCGTTGTGGAGTACACCTCATACAATGAGCAGTTCTTC. Residues: CSVVEYTSYNEQFF.

V and J are TRBV11-2 and TRBJ2-5; no clear D gene. With 1 base removed from V and 5 bases from J, the gap between germline ends came to 11 bases. This CDR3 is 14 amino acids long. Per germline, CDR1 SGHAT and CDR2 FQNNGV. CDR3 in DNA: TGTGCCAGCAGCTTAGCCGGAGTACCGGAGACCCAGTACTTC. Translated: CASSLAGVPETQYF.

The rearrangement links TRBV21-1 to TRBJ1-5. TRBV21-1 is shown as a pseudogene. The CDR3 sequence is 17 residues long. The CDR3 sequence: CAIPESGGGVSNQPQHF. CDR3 bases: TGTGCCATCCCCGAAAGTGGAGGTGGTGTTAGCAATCAGCCCCAGCATTTT.

This clone appeared a single time. The chain carries TRBV2 and TRBJ1-5; TRBD1 aligns across 10 bases. Trimming took 6 bases from V and 7 from J; bases not matched to a gene: 9. Germline CDR1 is SNHLY and CDR2 is FYNNEI. This CDR3 comprises 15 residues. CDR3 sequence: CASRTGQGFEQPQHF. As DNA, the CDR3 is TGTGCCAGCAGGACGGGACAGGGGTTTGAGCAGCCCCAGCATTTT.

The chain carries TRBV6-5 and TRBJ2-3; weak D call: TRBD1 (5 bases). In germline, CDR1 is MNHEY, CDR2 SVGAGI. This CDR3 spans 15 amino acids. The germline V and J ends were trimmed by 6 bases and 4 bases, with 17 bases remaining between them. The CDR3 bases are TGTGCCAGCAGACGACAGCCTTATCGGGCAGATACGCAGTATTTT. Translation: CASRRQPYRADTQYF.

CDR3 in amino acids: CASSVDSGTGSFYGYTF. DNA for the CDR3: TGTGCCAGCAGCGTAGACTCCGGGACAGGGAGCTTCTATGGCTACACCTTC. The chain uses TRBV9 and TRBJ1-2; 9 bases match TRBD1. The CDR3 has 17 residues. The junction had 10 bases not matched to a gene; V was cut back by 0 bases and J by 4 bases. The germline CDR1 and CDR2 sequences are SGDLS and YYNGEE.

The chain couples TRBV9 to TRBJ1-6, with 9 bases that match TRBD1. V shed 4 bases, J shed 7 bases, and the junction held 3 bases outside the gene matches. CDR3 length: 14 residues. Germline loops: CDR1 SGDLS, CDR2 YYNGEE. The chain's CDR3 is CASSRTGANSPLHF. In DNA, the CDR3 is TGTGCCAGCAGCCGGACAGGGGCGAATTCACCCCTCCACTTT.

This chain connects TRBV27 to TRBJ2-1, with unresolved D. Between the trimmed V and J ends, which lost 8 bases and 4 bases, there was a span of 9 bases. CDR1 MNHEY and CDR2 SMNVEV come from the germline V gene (reference sequence). The CDR3 has 12 residues. CDR3 sequence (DNA): TGTGCCAGCGGCCACTCATACAATGAGCAGTTCTTC. As protein: CASGHSYNEQFF.

The chain joins TRBV23-1 to TRBJ1-2; D is possibly TRBD1 (5 bases). TRBV23-1 is an ORF; its function is uncertain. V was clipped by 7 bases and J by 10 bases, with 19 bases between them. This CDR3 comprises 13 residues. In nucleotides, the CDR3 is TGCGCCAGCACCCCGGGCAGGGTGATTGACTACACCTTC. Translation: CASTPGRVIDYTF.

The V and J genes are TRBV15 and TRBJ2-3; D is perhaps TRBD1 or TRBD2 (6 bases each). V lost 3 bases and J lost 4, with 17 bases in between. This CDR3 contains 16 residues. The germline V gene encodes CDR1 LNHNV and CDR2 YYDKDF (reference sequence). The CDR3 DNA is TGTGCCACCAGCAGCAACAGGGTAGGAGGGGCAGATACGCAGTATTTT. It translates to CATSSNRVGGADTQYF.

In the case of this clone: Within the sample, other DNA sequences also encode this same CDR3. The chain employs TRBV6-5 and TRBJ1-5, with D maybe TRBD1 (5 bases). Germline V gene lookup returns CDR1 MNHEY and CDR2 SVGAGI. The ends were cut back, 0 bases at V and 5 bases at J, with 11 bases in the middle. The CDR3 runs 15 residues. The CDR3: CASSYSNQGDQPQHF. Written as DNA, the CDR3 is TGTGCCAGCAGTTACTCGAATCAGGGAGATCAGCCCCAGCATTTT.